What follows are 26 T cell receptor beta chains derived from one specimen sequenced in a study of cytomegalovirus exposure and HLA in healthy donors. PCR was performed using 60 Vbeta and 13 Jbeta primers. Measured with immunoSEQ multiplex PCR; TCRdb has only the in-frame clones, and not every one. The sample lists about 120,000 clones, over 70% occurring once. Sequenced input: PBMCs. The receptor set was obtained from a woman aged 45-65 years in good health and CMV-seropositive.

The chain carries TRBV5-1 and TRBJ2-3; D is undetermined. This CDR3 is 17 amino acids long. V lost 3 bases and J 0 bases, leaving 17 bases between the germline ends. Germline values: CDR1 SGHRS, CDR2 YFSETQ. In DNA form, the CDR3 reads TGCGCCAGCAGCTCGAACGAGCGAGGCCAAAGCACAGATACGCAGTATTTT. This sequence encodes CASSSNERGQSTDTQYF.

Worth noting for this clone: The identical CDR3 is also encoded by other nucleotide sequences in the sample. V usage is TRBV4-3 and J usage is TRBJ1-1; tentative D call: TRBD1 (6 bases). Germline CDR1 and CDR2: LGHNA and YSLEER. This CDR3 spans 15 amino acids. The V and J ends lost 2 bases and 0 bases respectively, with 10 bases between them. CDR3 loop: CASSQLGAMNTEAFF. The CDR3 DNA reads TGCGCCAGCAGCCAATTGGGGGCCATGAACACTGAAGCTTTCTTT.

Remarks on this clone: An end of the junction does not agree with germline; a read error may underlie this. The gene calls are TRBV2 and TRBJ1-4; no clear D. This CDR3 has 11 amino acids. Looked up from germline, CDR1 is SNHLY and CDR2 is FYNNEI. The CDR3 coding sequence is TGCGCCAGCATTTGGAGTGAAAAACTGTTTTTT. Translation gives CASIWSEKLFF.

The V gene is TRBV30, the J gene TRBJ1-2, with D perhaps matching TRBD1 (6 bases). The V end was cut by 4 bases, the J end by 7 bases, with 16 bases between. This CDR3 region has 13 residues. Germline loops: CDR1 GTSNPN, CDR2 SVGIG (reference sequence). The CDR3 here is CAWTPGGAGGYTF. CDR3 sequence (DNA): TGTGCCTGGACCCCGGGGGGGGCCGGTGGCTACACCTTC.

This clone was detected once. The rearrangement links TRBV28 to TRBJ1-5, with D possibly being TRBD1 (6 bases). V was shortened by 7 bases and J by 0 bases, with 19 bases between the two germline ends. Germline-derived CDR1 and CDR2 are MDHEN and SYDVKM. The CDR3 loop spans 17 amino acids. The CDR3 reads CASTYPGAGDSNQPQHF. In DNA, the CDR3 is TGTGCCAGCACCTACCCCGGGGCAGGGGATAGCAATCAGCCCCAGCATTTT.

The rearrangement joins TRBV6-6 to TRBJ2-7, with 7 bases matching TRBD1. The germline V gene has CDR1 MNHNY and CDR2 SVGAGI (reference sequence). The trim removed 2 bases at V and 2 bases at J, leaving 3 bases unmatched. The CDR3 contains 14 residues. This CDR3 reads CASSYAGTAYEQYF. In nucleotides, the CDR3 is TGTGCCAGCAGTTACGCCGGGACAGCCTACGAGCAGTACTTC.

This clone has just one count. This chain uses TRBV11-2 with TRBJ2-2; TRBD2 is a possible D gene (6 bases). This CDR3 is 14 amino acids long. The V end lost 3 bases, the J end lost 2 bases, and 7 bases lay between the germline ends. CDR1 is SGHAT, CDR2 FQNNGV, per germline. In DNA form, the CDR3 reads TGTGCCAGCAGCTTGGGGGGTAACACCGGGGAGCTGTTTTTT. Its translation is CASSLGGNTGELFF.

CDR3: CASSRDRGPDTEAFF. The CDR3 DNA reads as TGCGCCAGCAGCCGTGACAGGGGGCCGGACACTGAAGCTTTCTTT. The chain employs TRBV5-1 and TRBJ1-1, with TRBD1 matching 10 bases. Germline lookup yields CDR1 SGHRS and CDR2 YFSETQ. CDR3 length: 15 residues. The V and J ends lost 4 bases and 3 bases, in that order; junction bases with no gene match: 6.

This sequence joins TRBV7-3 and TRBJ2-7, with TRBD1 identical over 7 bases. J gave up 2 bases and V 2 bases, and 9 bases lay outside the gene matches. This CDR3 spans 16 amino acids. Germline assignment: CDR1 SGHTA and CDR2 FQGTGA. The CDR3: CASSLSPSTGTYEQYF. The CDR3 region has the DNA TGTGCCAGCAGCTTATCTCCTTCGACAGGGACCTACGAGCAGTACTTC. Variable domain in full (rest from reference TRBV7-3 and TRBJ2-7): GAGVSQTPSNKVTEKGKYVELRCDPISGHTALYWYRQSLGQGPEFLIYFQGTGAADDSGLPNDRFFAVRPEGSVSTLKIQRTERGDSAVYLCASSLSPSTGTYEQYFGPGTRLTVT.

The rearrangement joins TRBV6-4 to TRBJ1-6; D gene ambiguous. Trimming removed 5 bases at V and 9 bases at J, with 11 bases between. CDR3 length equals 13 residues. Per germline, CDR1 MRHNA and CDR2 SNTAGT. CDR3 bases: TGTGCCAGCAGTAAAGAGGGAGGTTCACCCCTCCACTTT. Encoded protein: CASSKEGGSPLHF.

This clone was found a few times. The chain is built from TRBV27 and TRBJ1-5; D may be TRBD1 (5 bases). The CDR3 length is 14 residues. CDR1 is MNHEY and CDR2 is SMNVEV in the germline V gene (reference sequence). Trimming stripped 6 bases from V and 5 bases from J, with 14 bases between. The CDR3: CASSRTGGDQPQHF. CDR3 nucleotides: TGTGCCAGCAGCAGAACTGGGGGGGATCAGCCCCAGCATTTT.

The chain has TRBV7-9 and TRBJ2-2; D might be TRBD2 (5 bases). The V end was cut by 6 bases, the J end by 6 bases, with 17 bases between. The CDR3 extends over 15 amino acids. Germline values: CDR1 SEHNR, CDR2 FQNEAQ (reference sequence). CDR3 sequence: CASSAWEYGAGELFF. The CDR3 DNA reads TGTGCCAGCAGTGCATGGGAGTACGGGGCCGGGGAGCTGTTTTTT.

CDR3 in amino acids: CASSVTVDLGGYTF. The CDR3, as DNA: TGTGCCAGCAGCGTGACAGTTGATTTGGGTGGCTACACCTTC. The chain carries TRBV9 and TRBJ1-2; possible D gene TRBD1, 5 bases. The V end was cut by 2 bases, the J end by 7 bases, with 15 bases between. From germline, CDR1 is SGDLS and CDR2 YYNGEE. The CDR3 has 14 residues. Drawing the rest from reference TRBV9 and TRBJ1-2, the complete variable domain is DSGVTQTPKHLITATGQRVTLRCSPRSGDLSVYWYQQSLDQGLQFLIQYYNGEERAKGNILERFSAQQFPDLHSELNLSSLELGDSALYFCASSVTVDLGGYTFGSGTRLTVV.

CDR3 in DNA: TGCAGCGTTGATTCGGGGTCCACTGAAGCTTTCTTT. Translated: CSVDSGSTEAFF. V and J are TRBV29-1 and TRBJ1-1; D unclear. The CDR3 sequence is 12 residues long. V lost 3 bases to trimming and J lost 4 bases, with 9 bases between them. Looked up from germline, CDR1 is SQVTM and CDR2 is ANQGSEA.

V and J are TRBV19 and TRBJ1-2, with 7 bases aligning to TRBD1. The CDR3 sequence is 14 residues long. Germline CDR1 and CDR2: LNHDA and SQIVND (reference sequence). Trimming took 7 bases from V and 6 from J; bases not matched to a gene: 11. DNA of the CDR3: TGTGCCAGTACCTTCGACAGGGTAAGCGATGGCTACACCTTC. Translation gives CASTFDRVSDGYTF.

This chain links TRBV5-4 with TRBJ2-7; TRBD2 matches at 14 bases. The CDR3 is 16 residues long. Germline lookup yields CDR1 SGHNT and CDR2 YYREEE (reference sequence). Trimming at V came to 4 bases and at J to 5 bases, leaving 8 bases not matched to a gene. The CDR3: CASSTGGLAGGNEQYF. In nucleotides, the CDR3 is TGTGCCAGCAGCACCGGAGGACTAGCGGGAGGTAACGAGCAGTACTTC.

The J gene is TRBJ1-1, the V gene TRBV14; D ambiguous. There are 14 residues in the CDR3. The germline V gene has CDR1 SGHDN and CDR2 FVKESK. The V end was cut by 2 bases, the J end by 2 bases, with 9 bases between. CDR3 DNA sequence: TGTGCCAGCAGCCAATTTCGCAGTAACACTGAAGCTTTCTTT. Translating it yields CASSQFRSNTEAFF.

J is TRBJ1-1 and V is TRBV9; 7 positions match TRBD1. Germline V gives CDR1 SGDLS, CDR2 YYNGEE. V was pared by 4 bases and J by 4 bases, with 7 bases of the junction left unmatched. CDR3 length: 14 amino acids. The CDR3 coding sequence is TGTGCCAGCAGCTCTCGACAGGGAGGCACTGAAGCTTTCTTT. This encodes CASSSRQGGTEAFF. Using reference TRBV9 and TRBJ1-1 for the parts outside the CDR3, the full variable domain is DSGVTQTPKHLITATGQRVTLRCSPRSGDLSVYWYQQSLDQGLQFLIQYYNGEERAKGNILERFSAQQFPDLHSELNLSSLELGDSALYFCASSSRQGGTEAFFGQGTRLTVV.

The J gene is TRBJ2-3, the V gene TRBV28, with a possible D match to TRBD1 (5 bases). CDR3 length: 13 amino acids. The germline CDR1 and CDR2 sequences are MDHEN and SYDVKM. Trimming pared 10 bases from V and 2 bases from J, leaving 13 bases between. CDR3 loop: CANPQGFTDTQYF. In nucleotides, the CDR3 is TGTGCCAACCCCCAGGGATTCACAGATACGCAGTATTTT.

This rearrangement joins TRBV6-5 to TRBJ1-1; D is perhaps TRBD1 (6 bases). The CDR3 length is 14 residues. V shed 5 bases and J shed 1 base, with 11 bases lying between them. Germline V gives CDR1 MNHEY, CDR2 SVGAGI. CDR3 in amino acids: CASSRTASNTEAFF. In DNA form, the CDR3 reads TGTGCCAGCAGTCGGACAGCTTCGAACACTGAAGCTTTCTTT.

The rearrangement joins TRBV10-2 to TRBJ1-4, with D perhaps matching TRBD1 (6 bases). CDR3 size: 15 residues. Deletions cut 6 bases from V and 2 bases from J, with 13 bases between. CDR1 and CDR2 from the germline V gene are WSHSY and SAAADI. The CDR3 DNA reads as TGCGCCAGCAGAGGGGGATTGAGGACTAATGAAAAACTGTTTTTT. Encoded protein: CASRGGLRTNEKLFF.

The rearrangement links TRBV5-6 to TRBJ1-6; TRBD1 might be the D (5 bases). Germline V gives CDR1 SGHDT, CDR2 YYEEEE. V was pared by 4 bases and J by 8 bases, with 16 bases between. The CDR3 extends over 15 amino acids. The CDR3 region has the DNA TGTGCCAGCAGCGGGCAGGGTTTTTCAGATTCACCCCTCCACTTT. Amino acids: CASSGQGFSDSPLHF.

This clone was observed once. The chain joins TRBV15 to TRBJ1-2; 12 nucleotides match TRBD1. The germline CDR1 and CDR2 sequences are LNHNV and YYDKDF (reference sequence). J gave up 8 bases and V 0 bases, and 7 bases lay outside the gene matches. The CDR3 length is 16 residues. The CDR3 sequence is CATSRDWTGTGGGYTF. In DNA, the CDR3 is TGTGCCACCAGCAGAGACTGGACCGGGACAGGGGGCGGCTACACCTTC.

V gene TRBV6-6 combines with J gene TRBJ2-1; D is undetermined. Germline V gene lookup returns CDR1 MNHNY and CDR2 SVGAGI (reference sequence). The V gene lost 4 bases and the J gene lost 4 bases, with 17 bases spanning the gap. The CDR3 length is 16 residues. This CDR3 reads CASSSQVGYPYNEQFF. The DNA for the CDR3 is TGTGCCAGCAGTTCCCAAGTCGGTTATCCTTACAATGAGCAGTTCTTC.

This clone occurred a few times. The chain carries TRBV19 and TRBJ2-1; TRBD2 matches at 8 bases. The CDR3 covers 16 residues. J lost 7 bases, V lost 3 bases, and 11 bases had no gene match. CDR1 is LNHDA, CDR2 SQIVND, per germline (reference sequence). The CDR3 is CASSIAGGLLGNEQFF. The CDR3 DNA reads TGTGCCAGTAGTATTGCGGGGGGACTTCTTGGGAATGAGCAGTTCTTC.

The chain recombines TRBV5-5 with TRBJ1-2, with 9 nucleotides matching TRBD1. Trimming took 1 base from V and 2 from J; bases not matched to a gene: 3. CDR3 size: 15 residues. CDR1 SGHKS and CDR2 YYEKEE come from the germline V gene (reference sequence). The CDR3 here is CASSLFGQGNYGYTF. As DNA, the CDR3 is TGTGCCAGCAGCTTGTTTGGACAGGGGAACTATGGCTACACCTTC.